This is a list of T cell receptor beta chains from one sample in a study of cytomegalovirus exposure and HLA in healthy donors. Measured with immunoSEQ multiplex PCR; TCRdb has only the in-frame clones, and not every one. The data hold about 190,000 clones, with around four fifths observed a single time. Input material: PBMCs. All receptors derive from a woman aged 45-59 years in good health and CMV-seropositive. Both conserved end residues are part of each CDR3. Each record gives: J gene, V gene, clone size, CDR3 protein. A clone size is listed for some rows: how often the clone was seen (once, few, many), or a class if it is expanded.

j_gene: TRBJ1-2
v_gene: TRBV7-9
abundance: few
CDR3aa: CASSLEQGYGYTF

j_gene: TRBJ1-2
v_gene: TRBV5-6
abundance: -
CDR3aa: CASSLVDRANYGYTF

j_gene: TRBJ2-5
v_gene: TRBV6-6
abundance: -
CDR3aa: CASSFRTAQETQYF

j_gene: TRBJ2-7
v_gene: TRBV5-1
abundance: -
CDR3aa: CASSLARPTYEQYF

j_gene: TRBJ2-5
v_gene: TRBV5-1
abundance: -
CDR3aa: CASSPTGAGGETQYF

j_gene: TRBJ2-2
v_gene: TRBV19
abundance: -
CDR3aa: CASTTLQKAGGSTGELFF

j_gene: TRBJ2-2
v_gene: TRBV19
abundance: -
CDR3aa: CASSSGQKNTGELFF

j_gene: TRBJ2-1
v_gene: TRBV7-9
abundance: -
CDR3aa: CASSLLRGPLTEQFF

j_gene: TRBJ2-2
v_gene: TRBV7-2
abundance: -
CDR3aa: CASSLEGGRLGGELFF

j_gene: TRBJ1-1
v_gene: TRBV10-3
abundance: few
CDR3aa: CAISESPLGTGTEAFF

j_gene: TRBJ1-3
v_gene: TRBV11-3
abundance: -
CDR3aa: CASSLSGAGNTIYF

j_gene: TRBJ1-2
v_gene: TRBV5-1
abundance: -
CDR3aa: CASSSPGNSAKGGYTF

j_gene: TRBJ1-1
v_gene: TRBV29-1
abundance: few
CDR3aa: CSVVEGYTEAFF

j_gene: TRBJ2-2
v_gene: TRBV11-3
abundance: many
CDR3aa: CASSSRRADGELFF

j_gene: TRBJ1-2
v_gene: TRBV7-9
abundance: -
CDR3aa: CASSFQTGALSYGYTF

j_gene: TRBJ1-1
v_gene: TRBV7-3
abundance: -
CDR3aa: CASSPRGGTGVSNTEAFF

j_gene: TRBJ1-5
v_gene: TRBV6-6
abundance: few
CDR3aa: CASRPIGGINQPQHF

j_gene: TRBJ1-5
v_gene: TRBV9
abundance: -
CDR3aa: CASSRGQGSNQPQHF

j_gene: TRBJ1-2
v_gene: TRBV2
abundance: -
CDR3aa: CASSEAGTARSYGYTF

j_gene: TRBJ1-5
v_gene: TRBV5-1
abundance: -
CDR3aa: CASSPVGGQPQHF

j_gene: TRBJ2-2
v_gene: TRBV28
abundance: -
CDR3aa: CASSGAGLNTGELFF

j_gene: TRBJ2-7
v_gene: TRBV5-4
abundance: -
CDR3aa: CASSGPSNYEQYF

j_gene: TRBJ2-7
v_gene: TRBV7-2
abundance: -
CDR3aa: CASSSSKYEQYF

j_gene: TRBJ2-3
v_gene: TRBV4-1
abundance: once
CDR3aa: CASSALQGADTQYF

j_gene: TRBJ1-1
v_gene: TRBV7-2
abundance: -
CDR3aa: CASSQGQNTEAFF

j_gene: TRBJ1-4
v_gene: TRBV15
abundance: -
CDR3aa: CATSRDLGRDRLF

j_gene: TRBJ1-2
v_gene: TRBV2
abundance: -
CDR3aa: CASSTGVSGYTF

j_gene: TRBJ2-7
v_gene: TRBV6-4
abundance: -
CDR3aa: CAPKRAGATYEQYF

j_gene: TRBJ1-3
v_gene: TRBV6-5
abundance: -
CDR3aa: CASSRAQGAGNTIYF

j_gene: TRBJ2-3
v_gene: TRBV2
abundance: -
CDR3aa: CASSLVGDTQYF

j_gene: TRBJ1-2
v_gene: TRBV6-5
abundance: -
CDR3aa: CASSYRAYYGYTF

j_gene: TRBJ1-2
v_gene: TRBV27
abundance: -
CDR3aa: CASSFSDRAYGYTF

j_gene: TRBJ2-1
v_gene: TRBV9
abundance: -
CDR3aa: CASSPGLGGGTYNEQFF

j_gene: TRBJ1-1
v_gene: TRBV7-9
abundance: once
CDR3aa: CASSRGGDTEAFF

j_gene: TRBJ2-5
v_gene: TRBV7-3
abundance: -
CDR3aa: CASSLEGTKAETQYF

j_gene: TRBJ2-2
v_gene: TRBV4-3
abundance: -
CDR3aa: CASSQGGLNTGELFF

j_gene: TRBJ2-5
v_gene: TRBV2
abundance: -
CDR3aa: CASSGSETSAETQYF

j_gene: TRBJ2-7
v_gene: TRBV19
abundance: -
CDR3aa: CASSLGQSFSQQYF

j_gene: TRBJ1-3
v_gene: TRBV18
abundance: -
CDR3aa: CTSSIYDSGNTIYF

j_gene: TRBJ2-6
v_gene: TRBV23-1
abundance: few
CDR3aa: CASSHRGQEPSGANVLTF

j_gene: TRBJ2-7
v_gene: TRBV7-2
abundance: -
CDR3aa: CASSLRTVTGQYF

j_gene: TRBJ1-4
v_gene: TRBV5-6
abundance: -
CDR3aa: CASSYRDRDYEKLFF

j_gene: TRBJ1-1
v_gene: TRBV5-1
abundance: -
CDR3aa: CASSSQPQGASLNTEAFF

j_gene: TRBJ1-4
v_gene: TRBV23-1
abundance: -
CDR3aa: CASSPESTNEKLFF

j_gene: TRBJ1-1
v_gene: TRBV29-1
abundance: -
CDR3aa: CSTTGGTTEAFF

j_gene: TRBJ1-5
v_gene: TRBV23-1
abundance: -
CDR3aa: CASRLTGGGVQNQPQHF

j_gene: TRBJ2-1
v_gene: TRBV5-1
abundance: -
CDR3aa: CASSLQGSSYNEQFF

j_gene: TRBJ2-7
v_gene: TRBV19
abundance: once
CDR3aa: CASSGRGRTDEQYF

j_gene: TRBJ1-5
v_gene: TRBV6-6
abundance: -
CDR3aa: CASRPAGGDYQPQHF

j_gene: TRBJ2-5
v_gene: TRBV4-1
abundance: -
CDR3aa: CASSQHRALETQYF

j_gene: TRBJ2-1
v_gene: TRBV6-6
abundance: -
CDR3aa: CASNTNREREQFF

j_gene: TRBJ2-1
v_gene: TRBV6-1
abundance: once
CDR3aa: CASHGTNNEQFF

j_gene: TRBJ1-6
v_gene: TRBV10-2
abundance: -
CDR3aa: CASSEGFGTGGSPLHF

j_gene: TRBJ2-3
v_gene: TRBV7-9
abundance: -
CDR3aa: CASSDSGGARTDTQYF

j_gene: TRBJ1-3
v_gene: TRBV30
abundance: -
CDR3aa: CAWSALQGRNTIYF

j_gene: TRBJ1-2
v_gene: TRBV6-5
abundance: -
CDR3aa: CASRTGSNYGYTF

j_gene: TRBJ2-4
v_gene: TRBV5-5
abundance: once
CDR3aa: CASSFSTRVLAKNIQYF

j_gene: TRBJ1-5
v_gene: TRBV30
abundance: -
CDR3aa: CAWSKDREGQPQHF

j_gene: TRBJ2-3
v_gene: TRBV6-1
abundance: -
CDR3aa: CASSEQPSSGGLSDTQYF